This T cell receptor beta chain was profiled in a study of blood T cell repertoires in COVID-19. The authors' processing: Using reference gene primer amplification, nucleated cell counts were estimated. The method was immunoSEQ multiplex PCR; TCRdb's version includes in-frame clones alone and lacks a portion of them. V, J and clone size are taken as reported in that table, and D and trimming were inferred from the DNA itself. The sample consists of approximately 160,000 clones, roughly 86% of them appearing once. Germline V gene lookup returns CDR1 MNHEY and CDR2 SVGEGT. V was pared by 4 bases and J by 1 base, with 9 bases of the junction left unmatched. The CDR3 runs 16 residues.

The clonotype was recovered from a man in his 60s with COVID-19, enrolled during active disease. Sequencing was carried out using peripheral blood. The chain links TRBV6-2 or TRBV6-3 to TRBJ2-7, with 8 bases aligning to TRBD1. CDR3 nucleotides: TGTGCCAGCAGTTCGCAGGGGGCCACGTATTCCTACGAGCAGTACTTC. This gives the protein CASSSQGATYSYEQYF.